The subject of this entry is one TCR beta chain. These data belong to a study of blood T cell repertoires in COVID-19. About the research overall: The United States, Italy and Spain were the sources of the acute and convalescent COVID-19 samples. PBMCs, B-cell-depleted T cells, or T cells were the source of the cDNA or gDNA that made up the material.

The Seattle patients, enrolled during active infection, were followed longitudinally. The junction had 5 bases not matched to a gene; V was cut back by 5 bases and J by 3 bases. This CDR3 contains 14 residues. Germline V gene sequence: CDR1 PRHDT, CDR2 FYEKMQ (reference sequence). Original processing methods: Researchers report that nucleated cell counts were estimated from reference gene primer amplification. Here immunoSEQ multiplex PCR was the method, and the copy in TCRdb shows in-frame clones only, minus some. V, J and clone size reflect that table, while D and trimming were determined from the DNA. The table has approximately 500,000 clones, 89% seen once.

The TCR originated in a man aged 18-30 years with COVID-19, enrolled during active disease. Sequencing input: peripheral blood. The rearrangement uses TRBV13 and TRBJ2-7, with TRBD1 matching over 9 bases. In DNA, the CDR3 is TGTGCCAGCAGCCCCCGGGACAGGGTCTACGAGCAGTACTTC. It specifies CASSPRDRVYEQYF.